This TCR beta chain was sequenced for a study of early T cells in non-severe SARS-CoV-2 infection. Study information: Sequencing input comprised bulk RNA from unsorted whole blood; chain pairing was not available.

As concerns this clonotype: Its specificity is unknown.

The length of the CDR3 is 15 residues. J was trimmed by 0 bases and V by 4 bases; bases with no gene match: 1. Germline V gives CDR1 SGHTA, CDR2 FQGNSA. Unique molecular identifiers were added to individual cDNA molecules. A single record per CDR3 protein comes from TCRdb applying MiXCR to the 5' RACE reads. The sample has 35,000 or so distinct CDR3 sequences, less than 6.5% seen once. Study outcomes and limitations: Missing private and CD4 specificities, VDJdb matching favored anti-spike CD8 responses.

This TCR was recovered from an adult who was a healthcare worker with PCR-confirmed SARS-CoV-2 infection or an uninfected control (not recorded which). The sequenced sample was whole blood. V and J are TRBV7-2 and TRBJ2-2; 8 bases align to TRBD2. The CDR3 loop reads CASSYSGANTGELFF. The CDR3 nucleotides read TGTGCCAGCAGCTATAGCGGGGCGAACACCGGGGAGCTGTTTTTT. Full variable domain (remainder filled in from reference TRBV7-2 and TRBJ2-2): GAGVSQSPSNKVTEKGKDVELRCDPISGHTALYWYRQSLGQGLEFLIYFQGNSAPDKSGLPSDRFSAERTGGSVSTLTIQRTQQEDSAVYLCASSYSGANTGELFFGEGSRLTVL.